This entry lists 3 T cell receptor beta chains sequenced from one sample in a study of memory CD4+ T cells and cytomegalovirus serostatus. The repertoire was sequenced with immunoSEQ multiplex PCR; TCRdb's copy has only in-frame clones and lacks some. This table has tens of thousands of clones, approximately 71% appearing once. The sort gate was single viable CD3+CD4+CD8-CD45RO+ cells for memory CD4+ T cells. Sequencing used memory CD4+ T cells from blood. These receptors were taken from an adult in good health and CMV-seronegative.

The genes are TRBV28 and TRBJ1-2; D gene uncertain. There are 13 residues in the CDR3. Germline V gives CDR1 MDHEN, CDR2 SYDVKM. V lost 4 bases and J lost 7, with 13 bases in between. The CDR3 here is CASSSGSFFGYTF. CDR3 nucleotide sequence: TGTGCCAGCAGTTCTGGGTCTTTTTTTGGCTACACCTTC.

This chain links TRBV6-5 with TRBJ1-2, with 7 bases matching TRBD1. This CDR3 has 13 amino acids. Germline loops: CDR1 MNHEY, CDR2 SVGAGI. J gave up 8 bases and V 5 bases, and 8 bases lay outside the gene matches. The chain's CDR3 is CASSPSRGGGYTF. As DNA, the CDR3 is TGTGCCAGCAGTCCTTCCAGGGGGGGAGGCTACACCTTC.

DNA for the CDR3: TGCAGCGCAAGGGGAACTAATGAAAAACTGTTTTTT. This translates into CSARGTNEKLFF. V usage is TRBV29-1 and J usage is TRBJ1-4; possible D gene TRBD1, 5 bases. The length of the CDR3 is 12 residues. V was shortened by 7 bases and J by 1 base, with 7 bases between the two germline ends. Germline V lookup: CDR1 SQVTM, CDR2 ANQGSEA.